Presented here are 10 T cell receptor beta chains from one specimen sequenced in a study of shared clonotypes between healthy human individuals. TCRdb's table, derived via immunoSEQ multiplex PCR, lists solely in-frame clones and lacks some. This sample has some 1 million clones; approximately 70% occur once, and the top ten carry about 1.5%. Sequenced: memory CD4+ T cells sorted from blood. Subset defined: CD45RA-negative fraction. Every receptor here comes from a young man in good health.

The chain is built from TRBV6-5 and TRBJ1-2, with D perhaps matching TRBD1 (6 bases). Germline V gene sequence: CDR1 MNHEY, CDR2 SVGAGI. This CDR3 is built from 13 residues. Trimming shortened V by 5 bases and J by 7 bases, and 14 bases separated the two germline ends. CDR3 sequence: CASSEGGFAGYTF. In nucleotides, the CDR3 is TGTGCCAGCAGTGAAGGGGGATTCGCTGGCTACACCTTC.

This chain links TRBV30 with TRBJ1-3, with no clear D. The CDR3 is made up of 15 amino acids. Trimming cost V 5 bases and J 0 bases, with 14 bases left between them. Germline V gene data show CDR1 as GTSNPN and CDR2 as SVGIG (reference sequence). For the CDR3, the DNA is TGTGCCTGGGGGAACTTTCAGAGCTCTGGAAACACCATATATTTT. Translating it yields CAWGNFQSSGNTIYF.

The chain carries TRBV13 and TRBJ1-2; D is perhaps TRBD1 (5 bases). The CDR3 spans 13 residues. Germline lookup yields CDR1 PRHDT and CDR2 FYEKMQ (reference sequence). The V and J ends lost 5 bases and 7 bases respectively, with 14 bases between them. CDR3 loop: CASSAGYYGGYTF. CDR3 nucleotides: TGTGCCAGCAGCGCAGGGTATTATGGTGGCTACACCTTC. The full variable domain, in which reference TRBV13 and TRBJ1-2 provide the parts outside the CDR3, is AAGVIQSPRHLIKEKRETATLKCYPIPRHDTVYWYQQGPGQDPQFLISFYEKMQSDKGSIPDRFSAQQFSDYHSELNMSSLELGDSALYFCASSAGYYGGYTFGSGTRLTVV.

This clone was recorded at least ten times. The chain joins TRBV2 to TRBJ2-5; 9 nucleotides align to TRBD2. This CDR3 has 16 residues. The trim removed 6 bases at V and 2 bases at J, leaving 10 bases unmatched. Germline V CDR1 and CDR2: SNHLY, FYNNEI. CDR3 sequence (DNA): TGTGCCAGCAGACTATCTCTTCTAGCGGGGCAAGAGACCCAGTACTTC. Translated: CASRLSLLAGQETQYF.

This clone was observed a handful of times. The V call is TRBV5-1, the J call TRBJ1-1; 7 bases match TRBD1. This CDR3 spans 15 amino acids. The J segment lost 0 bases and the V segment lost 4 bases, leaving 6 bases of the junction unmatched. The germline CDR1 and CDR2 sequences are SGHRS and YFSETQ. CDR3 coding DNA: TGCGCCAGCAGCCAATCCGGGACAGTGAACACTGAAGCTTTCTTT. Amino acid sequence: CASSQSGTVNTEAFF.

This clone has a single count. CDR3 in DNA: TGTGCCGGCCAACGCGGGGAGGATTACAATGAGCAGTTCTTC. Amino acid sequence: CAGQRGEDYNEQFF. The chain has TRBV9 and TRBJ2-1; tentative D call: TRBD2 (6 bases). The CDR3 covers 14 residues. V was pared by 10 bases and J by 4 bases, with 18 bases between. Germline V CDR1 and CDR2: SGDLS, YYNGEE.

V is TRBV5-8 and J is TRBJ1-6; no clear D. CDR1 SGHTS and CDR2 YDEGEE come from the germline V gene. V lost 2 bases, J lost 5 bases, and 8 bases lay in between. The CDR3 is 14 residues long. The CDR3 here is CASSLVRDNSPLHF. The CDR3, as DNA: TGTGCCAGCAGCTTAGTAAGGGATAATTCACCCCTCCACTTT.

The J gene is TRBJ2-1, the V gene TRBV25-1, with 10 bases identical to TRBD2. The CDR3 is 16 residues long. The trim removed 8 bases at V and 3 bases at J, leaving 10 bases unmatched. CDR1 MGHDK and CDR2 SYGVNS come from the germline V gene. CDR3 nucleotide sequence: TGTGCCAGCGCTCAGAAACTAGCGGGGTTCTACAATGAGCAGTTCTTC. It translates to CASAQKLAGFYNEQFF.

This clone was seen once. The CDR3 region has the DNA TGTGCCAGCAGACGTCTAGGAAACTCCTACGAGCAGTACTTC. Translation: CASRRLGNSYEQYF. V usage is TRBV13 and J usage is TRBJ2-7, with D hard to call. This CDR3 contains 14 residues. The germline V gene encodes CDR1 PRHDT and CDR2 FYEKMQ (reference sequence). Deletions cut 6 bases from V and 0 bases from J, with 12 bases between.

The V gene is TRBV29-1, the J gene TRBJ2-1, with D tentatively TRBD2 (5 bases). Trimming pared 3 bases from V and 4 bases from J, leaving 10 bases between. The germline V gene has CDR1 SQVTM and CDR2 ANQGSEA. The CDR3 is 13 residues long. CDR3: CSVEEVSYNEQFF. CDR3 in DNA: TGCAGCGTTGAGGAGGTCAGTTACAATGAGCAGTTCTTC.